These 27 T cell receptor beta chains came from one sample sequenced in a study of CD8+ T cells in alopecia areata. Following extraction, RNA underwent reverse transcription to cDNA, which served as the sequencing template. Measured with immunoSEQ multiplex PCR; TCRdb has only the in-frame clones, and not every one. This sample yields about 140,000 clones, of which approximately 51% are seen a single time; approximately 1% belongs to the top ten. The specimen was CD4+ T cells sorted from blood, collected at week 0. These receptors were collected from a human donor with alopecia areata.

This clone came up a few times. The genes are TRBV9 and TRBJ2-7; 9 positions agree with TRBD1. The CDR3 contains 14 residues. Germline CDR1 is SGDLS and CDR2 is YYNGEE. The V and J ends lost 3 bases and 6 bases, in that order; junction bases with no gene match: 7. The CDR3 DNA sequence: TGTGCCAGCAGCGCGAGGACAGGGGATGGCGAGCAGTACTTC. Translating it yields CASSARTGDGEQYF. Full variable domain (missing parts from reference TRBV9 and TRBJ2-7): DSGVTQTPKHLITATGQRVTLRCSPRSGDLSVYWYQQSLDQGLQFLIQYYNGEERAKGNILERFSAQQFPDLHSELNLSSLELGDSALYFCASSARTGDGEQYFGPGTRLTVT.

DNA for the CDR3: TGCGCCAGCAGTCAGGGTACTGGGGCCAACGTCCTGACTTTC. It is translated as CASSQGTGANVLTF. This chain joins TRBV5-1 and TRBJ2-6, with D possibly TRBD1 on 5 matching bases. This CDR3 is 14 amino acids long. The germline V gene encodes CDR1 SGHRS and CDR2 YFSETQ. Trimming removed 5 bases from V and 2 bases from J, with 8 bases in between.

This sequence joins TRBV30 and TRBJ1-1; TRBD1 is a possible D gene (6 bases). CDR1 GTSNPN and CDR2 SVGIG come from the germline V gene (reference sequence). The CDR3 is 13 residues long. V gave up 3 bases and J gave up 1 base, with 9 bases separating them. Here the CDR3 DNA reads TGTGCCTGGAGAGGAGGGGGGAACACTGAAGCTTTCTTT. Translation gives CAWRGGGNTEAFF.

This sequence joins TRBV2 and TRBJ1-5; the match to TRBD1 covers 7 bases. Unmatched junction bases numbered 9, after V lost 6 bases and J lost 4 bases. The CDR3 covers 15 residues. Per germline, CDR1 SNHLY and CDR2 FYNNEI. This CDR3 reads CASRSRQGGNQPQHF. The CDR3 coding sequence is TGTGCCAGCAGAAGCAGACAGGGAGGGAATCAGCCCCAGCATTTT.

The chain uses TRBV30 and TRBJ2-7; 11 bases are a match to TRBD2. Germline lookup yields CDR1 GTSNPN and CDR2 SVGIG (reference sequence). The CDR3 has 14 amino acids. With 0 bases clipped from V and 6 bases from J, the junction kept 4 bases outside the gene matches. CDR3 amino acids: CAWSVLAGVSEQYF. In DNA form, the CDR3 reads TGTGCCTGGAGTGTACTAGCGGGAGTGAGCGAGCAGTACTTC.

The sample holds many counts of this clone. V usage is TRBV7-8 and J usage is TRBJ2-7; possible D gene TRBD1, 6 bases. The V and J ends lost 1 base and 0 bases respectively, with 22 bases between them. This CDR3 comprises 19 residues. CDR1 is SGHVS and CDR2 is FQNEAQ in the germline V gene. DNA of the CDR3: TGTGCCAGCAGCTTAGACCTCGCGACGAAGGGACATCTCTCCTACGAGCAGTACTTC. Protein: CASSLDLATKGHLSYEQYF.

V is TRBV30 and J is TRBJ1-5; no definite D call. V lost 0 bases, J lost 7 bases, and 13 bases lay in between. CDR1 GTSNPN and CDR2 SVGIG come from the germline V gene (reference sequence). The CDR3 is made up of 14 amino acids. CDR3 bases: TGTGCCTGGAGTGTTTCGTCGGGTTACCAGCCCCAGCATTTT. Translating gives CAWSVSSGYQPQHF.

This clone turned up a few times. CDR3 DNA sequence: TGTGCCAGCAGTTACGACCGATACTCTAACTATGGCTACACCTTC. Protein sequence: CASSYDRYSNYGYTF. The chain couples TRBV6-5 to TRBJ1-2; D is undetermined. The CDR3 loop spans 15 amino acids. Trimming took 2 bases from V and 0 from J, leaving 10 bases between them. From germline, CDR1 is MNHEY and CDR2 SVGAGI.

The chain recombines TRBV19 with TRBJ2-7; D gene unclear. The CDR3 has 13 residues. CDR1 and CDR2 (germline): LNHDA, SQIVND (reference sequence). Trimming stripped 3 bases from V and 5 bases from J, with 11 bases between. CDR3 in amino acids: CASSIIKGNEQYF. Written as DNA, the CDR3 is TGTGCCAGTAGTATCATCAAAGGTAACGAGCAGTACTTC.

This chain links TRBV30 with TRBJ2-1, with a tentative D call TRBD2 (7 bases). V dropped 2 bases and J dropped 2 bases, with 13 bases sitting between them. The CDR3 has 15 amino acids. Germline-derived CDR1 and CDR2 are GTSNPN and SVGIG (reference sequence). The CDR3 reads CAWSRPGGPYNEQFF. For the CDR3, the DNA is TGTGCCTGGAGTCGACCCGGGGGGCCCTACAATGAGCAGTTCTTC.

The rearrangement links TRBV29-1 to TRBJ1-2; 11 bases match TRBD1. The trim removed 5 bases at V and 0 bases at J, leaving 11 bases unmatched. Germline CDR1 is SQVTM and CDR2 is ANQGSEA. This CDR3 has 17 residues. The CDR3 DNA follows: TGCAGCGTTCACCCCCGGGACAGGGGGTTATCTAACTATGGCTACACCTTC. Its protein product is CSVHPRDRGLSNYGYTF.

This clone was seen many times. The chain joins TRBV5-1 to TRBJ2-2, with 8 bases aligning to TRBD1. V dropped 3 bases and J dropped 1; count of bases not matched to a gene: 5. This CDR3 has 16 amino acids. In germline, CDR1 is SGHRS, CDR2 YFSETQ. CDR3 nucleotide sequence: TGCGCCAGCAGCTCGGGGACAGGCGTGAACACCGGGGAGCTGTTTTTT. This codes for CASSSGTGVNTGELFF.

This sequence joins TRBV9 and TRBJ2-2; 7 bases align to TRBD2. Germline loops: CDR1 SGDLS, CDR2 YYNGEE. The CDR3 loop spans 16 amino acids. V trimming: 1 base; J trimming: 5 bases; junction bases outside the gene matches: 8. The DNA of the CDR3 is TGTGCCAGCAGCGTAATAGGCGGGAGAGGGACCGGGGAGCTGTTTTTT. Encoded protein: CASSVIGGRGTGELFF.

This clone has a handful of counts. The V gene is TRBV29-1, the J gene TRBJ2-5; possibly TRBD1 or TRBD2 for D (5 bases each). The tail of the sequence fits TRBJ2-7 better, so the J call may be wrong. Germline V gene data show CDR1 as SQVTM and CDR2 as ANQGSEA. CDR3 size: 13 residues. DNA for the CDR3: TGCAGCGTGACACCGGGACCAACCTACGAGCAGTACTTC. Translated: CSVTPGPTYEQYF.

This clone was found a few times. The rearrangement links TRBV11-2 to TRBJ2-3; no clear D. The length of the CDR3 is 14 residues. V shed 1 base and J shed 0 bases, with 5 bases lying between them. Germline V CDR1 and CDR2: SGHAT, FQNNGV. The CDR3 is CASSLVRSTDTQYF. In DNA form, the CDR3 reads TGTGCCAGCAGCTTAGTTCGGAGCACAGATACGCAGTATTTT.

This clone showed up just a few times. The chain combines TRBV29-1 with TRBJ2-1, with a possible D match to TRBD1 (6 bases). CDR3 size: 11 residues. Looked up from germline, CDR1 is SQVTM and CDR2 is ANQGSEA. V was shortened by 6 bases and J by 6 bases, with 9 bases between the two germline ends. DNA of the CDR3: TGCAGCGTAACACAGGGCAATGAGCAGTTCTTC. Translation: CSVTQGNEQFF.

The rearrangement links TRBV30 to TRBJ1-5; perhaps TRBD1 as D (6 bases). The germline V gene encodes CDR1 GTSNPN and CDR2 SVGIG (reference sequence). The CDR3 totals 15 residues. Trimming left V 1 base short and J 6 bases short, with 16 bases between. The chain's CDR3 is CAWSDNRERGQPQHF. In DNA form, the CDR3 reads TGTGCCTGGAGTGACAACAGGGAAAGGGGTCAGCCCCAGCATTTT. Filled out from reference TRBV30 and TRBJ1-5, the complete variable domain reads SQTIHQWPATLVQPVGSPLSLECTVEGTSNPNLYWYRQAAGRGLQLLFYSVGIGQISSEVPQNLSASRPQDRQFILSSKKLLLSDSGFYLCAWSDNRERGQPQHFGDGTRLSIL.

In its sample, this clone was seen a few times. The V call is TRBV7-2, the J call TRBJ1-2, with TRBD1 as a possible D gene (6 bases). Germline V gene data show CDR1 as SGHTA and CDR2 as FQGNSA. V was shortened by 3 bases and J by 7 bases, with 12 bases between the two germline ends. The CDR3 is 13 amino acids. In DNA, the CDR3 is TGTGCCAGCAGCTTGGGGGGGGCTGGTGGCTACACCTTC. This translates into CASSLGGAGGYTF.

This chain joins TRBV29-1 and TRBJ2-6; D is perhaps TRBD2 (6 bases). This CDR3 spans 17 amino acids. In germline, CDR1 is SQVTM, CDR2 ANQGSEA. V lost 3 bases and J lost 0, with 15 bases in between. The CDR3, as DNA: TGCAGCGTTGACGGGGCGGGGAAAAGCTCTGGGGCCAACGTCCTGACTTTC. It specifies CSVDGAGKSSGANVLTF.

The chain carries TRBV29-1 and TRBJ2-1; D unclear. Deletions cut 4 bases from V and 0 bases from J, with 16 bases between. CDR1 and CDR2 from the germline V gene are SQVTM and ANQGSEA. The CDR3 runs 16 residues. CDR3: CSVVSRSASSYNEQFF. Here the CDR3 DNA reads TGCAGCGTTGTGTCAAGGTCGGCGAGCTCCTACAATGAGCAGTTCTTC.

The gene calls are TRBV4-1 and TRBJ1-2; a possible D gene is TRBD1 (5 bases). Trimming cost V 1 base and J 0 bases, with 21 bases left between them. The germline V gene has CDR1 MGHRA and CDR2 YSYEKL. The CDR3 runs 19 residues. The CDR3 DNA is TGCGCCAGCAGCCAAGTCTCAACTTTTTCGGGGGGGGCTAACTATGGCTACACCTTC. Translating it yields CASSQVSTFSGGANYGYTF.

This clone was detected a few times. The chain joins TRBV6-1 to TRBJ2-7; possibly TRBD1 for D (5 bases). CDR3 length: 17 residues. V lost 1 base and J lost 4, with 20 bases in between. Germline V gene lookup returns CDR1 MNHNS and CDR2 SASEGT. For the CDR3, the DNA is TGTGCCAGCAGTGAAGGTACCGGCCGCAGGGTGGGATACGAGCAGTACTTC. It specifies CASSEGTGRRVGYEQYF.

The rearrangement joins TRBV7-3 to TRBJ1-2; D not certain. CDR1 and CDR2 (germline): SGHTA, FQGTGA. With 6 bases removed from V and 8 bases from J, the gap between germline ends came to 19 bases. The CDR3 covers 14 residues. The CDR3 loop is CASSSPGRTQGYTF. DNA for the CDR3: TGTGCCAGCAGTTCCCCTGGACGGACCCAGGGCTACACCTTC.

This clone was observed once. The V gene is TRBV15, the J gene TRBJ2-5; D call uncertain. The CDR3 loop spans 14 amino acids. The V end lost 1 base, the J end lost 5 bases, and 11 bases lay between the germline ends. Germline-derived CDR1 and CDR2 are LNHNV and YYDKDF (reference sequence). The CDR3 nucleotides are TGTGCCACCAGCAGAGGGACCGTCGGGGAGACCCAGTACTTC. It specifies CATSRGTVGETQYF.

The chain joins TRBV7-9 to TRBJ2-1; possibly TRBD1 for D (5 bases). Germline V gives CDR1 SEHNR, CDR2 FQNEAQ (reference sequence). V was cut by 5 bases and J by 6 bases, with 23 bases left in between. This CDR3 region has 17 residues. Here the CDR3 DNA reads TGTGCCAGCAGCCACCTTGTCGGAGTGGGGCGCACCAATGAGCAGTTCTTC. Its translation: CASSHLVGVGRTNEQFF.

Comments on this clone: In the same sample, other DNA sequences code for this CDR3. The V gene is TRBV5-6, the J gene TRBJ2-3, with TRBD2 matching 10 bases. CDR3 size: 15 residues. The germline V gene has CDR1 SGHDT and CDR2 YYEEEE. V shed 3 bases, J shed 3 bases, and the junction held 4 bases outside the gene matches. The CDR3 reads CASSSRLAGTDTQYF. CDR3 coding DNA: TGTGCCAGCAGCTCGAGACTAGCGGGTACAGATACGCAGTATTTT.

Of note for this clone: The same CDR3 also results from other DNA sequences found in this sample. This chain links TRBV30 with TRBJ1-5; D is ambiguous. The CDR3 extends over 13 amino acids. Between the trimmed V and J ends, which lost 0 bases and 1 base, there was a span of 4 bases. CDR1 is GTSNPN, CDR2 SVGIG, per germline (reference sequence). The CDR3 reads CAWSVQSNQPQHF. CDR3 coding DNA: TGTGCCTGGAGTGTACAGAGCAATCAGCCCCAGCATTTT.